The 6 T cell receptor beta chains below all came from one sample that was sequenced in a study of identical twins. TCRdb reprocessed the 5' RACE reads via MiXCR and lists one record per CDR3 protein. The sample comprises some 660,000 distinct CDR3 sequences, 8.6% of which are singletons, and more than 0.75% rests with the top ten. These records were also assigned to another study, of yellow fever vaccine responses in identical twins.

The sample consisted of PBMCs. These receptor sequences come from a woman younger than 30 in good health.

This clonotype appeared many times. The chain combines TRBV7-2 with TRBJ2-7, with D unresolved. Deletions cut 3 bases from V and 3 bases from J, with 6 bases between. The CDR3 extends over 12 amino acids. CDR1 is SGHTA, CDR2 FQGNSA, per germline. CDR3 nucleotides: TGTGCCAGCAGCTTCCCGAACTACGAGCAGTACTTC. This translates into CASSFPNYEQYF. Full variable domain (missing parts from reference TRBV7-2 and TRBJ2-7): GAGVSQSPSNKVTEKGKDVELRCDPISGHTALYWYRQSLGQGLEFLIYFQGNSAPDKSGLPSDRFSAERTGGSVSTLTIQRTQQEDSAVYLCASSFPNYEQYFGPGTRLTVT.

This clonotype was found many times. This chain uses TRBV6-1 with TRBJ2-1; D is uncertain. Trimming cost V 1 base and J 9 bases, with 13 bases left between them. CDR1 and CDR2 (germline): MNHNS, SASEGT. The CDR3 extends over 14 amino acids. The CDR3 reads CASSEGPPSPEQFF. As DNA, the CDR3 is TGTGCCAGCAGTGAAGGACCACCTAGTCCTGAGCAGTTCTTC.

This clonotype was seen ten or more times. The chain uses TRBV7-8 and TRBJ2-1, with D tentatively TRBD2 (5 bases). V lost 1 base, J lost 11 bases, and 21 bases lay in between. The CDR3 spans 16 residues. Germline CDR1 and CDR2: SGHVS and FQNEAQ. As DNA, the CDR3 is TGTGCCAGCAGCTTAGAGGCTAGCCCGCTGGGTTCTAAGCAGTTCTTC. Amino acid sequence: CASSLEASPLGSKQFF. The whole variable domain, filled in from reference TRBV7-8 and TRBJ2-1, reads GAGVSQSPRYKVAKRGQDVALRCDPISGHVSLFWYQQALGQGPEFLTYFQNEAQLDKSGLPSDRFFAERPEGSVSTLKIQRTQQEDSAVYLCASSLEASPLGSKQFFGPGTRLTVL.

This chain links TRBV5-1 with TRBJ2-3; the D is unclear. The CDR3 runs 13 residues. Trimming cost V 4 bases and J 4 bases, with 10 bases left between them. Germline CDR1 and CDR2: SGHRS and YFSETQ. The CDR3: CASSPVGSDTQYF. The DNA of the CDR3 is TGCGCCAGCAGCCCGGTAGGCTCAGATACGCAGTATTTT.

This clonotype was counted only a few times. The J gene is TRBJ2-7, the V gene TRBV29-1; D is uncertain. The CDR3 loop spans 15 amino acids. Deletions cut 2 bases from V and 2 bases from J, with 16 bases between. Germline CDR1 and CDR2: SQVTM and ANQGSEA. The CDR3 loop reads CSVESTERSAYEQYF. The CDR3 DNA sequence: TGCAGCGTTGAATCCACAGAACGGAGTGCCTACGAGCAGTACTTC.

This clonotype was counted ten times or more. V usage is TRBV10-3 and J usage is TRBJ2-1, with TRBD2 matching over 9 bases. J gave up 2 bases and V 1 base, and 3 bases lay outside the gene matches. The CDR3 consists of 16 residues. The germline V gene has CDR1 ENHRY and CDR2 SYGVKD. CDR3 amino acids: CAISELAGDAYNEQFF. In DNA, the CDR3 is TGTGCCATCAGTGAGTTAGCGGGGGACGCCTACAATGAGCAGTTCTTC.